This T cell receptor beta chain was recovered during a study of beta chain features in type 1 diabetes. As for this clone: Its antigen is unidentified.

Isolated RNA was reverse transcribed in full, so expressed TCRB transcripts were sequenced. Generated by immunoSEQ multiplex PCR, the TCRdb table keeps only in-frame clones and is missing some. The sample records approximately 170,000 clones, about 8% being singletons. Germline-derived CDR1 and CDR2 are MNHNY and SVGAGI (reference sequence). This CDR3 is built from 13 residues. V lost 6 bases, J lost 0 bases, and 6 bases lay in between. Whole-study results and caveats: Significant though moderate, a shortening of TCRB CDR3s appeared in all four CD4+ subsets of Type 1 diabetes patients. Insertion counts at VDJ junctions were lower in type 1 diabetes patients, who also showed more deletions there.

The receptor was isolated from a woman aged 40 to 50 with type 1 diabetes. Sample: central memory CD4+ T cells from blood. J is TRBJ1-5 and V is TRBV6-6, with no clear D. The CDR3 is CASRRLSNQPQHF. DNA of the CDR3: TGTGCCAGCAGGCGGCTTAGCAATCAGCCCCAGCATTTT.